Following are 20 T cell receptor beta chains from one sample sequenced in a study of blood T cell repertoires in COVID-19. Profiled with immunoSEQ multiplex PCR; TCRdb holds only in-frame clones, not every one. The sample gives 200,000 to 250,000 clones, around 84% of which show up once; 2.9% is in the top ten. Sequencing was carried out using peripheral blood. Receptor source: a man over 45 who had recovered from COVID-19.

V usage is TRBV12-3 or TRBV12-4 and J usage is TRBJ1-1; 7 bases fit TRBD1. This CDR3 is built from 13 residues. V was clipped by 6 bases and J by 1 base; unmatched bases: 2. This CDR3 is CASSRTGNTEAFF. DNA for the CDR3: TGTGCCAGCAGCCGGACAGGGAACACTGAAGCTTTCTTT.

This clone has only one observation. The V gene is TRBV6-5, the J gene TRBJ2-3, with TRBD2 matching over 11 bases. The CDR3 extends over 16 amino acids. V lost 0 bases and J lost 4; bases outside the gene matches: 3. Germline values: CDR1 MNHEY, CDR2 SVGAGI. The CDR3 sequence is CASSYSVLAGADTQYF. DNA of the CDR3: TGTGCCAGCAGTTACTCGGTACTAGCGGGAGCAGATACGCAGTATTTT.

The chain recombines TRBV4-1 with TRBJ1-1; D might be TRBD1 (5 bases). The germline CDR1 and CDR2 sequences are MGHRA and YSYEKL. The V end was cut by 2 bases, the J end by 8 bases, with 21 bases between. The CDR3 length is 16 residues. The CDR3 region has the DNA TGCGCCAGCAGCCAACGAGAGGTATCAGGGAAACCAGAAGCTTTCTTT. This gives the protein CASSQREVSGKPEAFF.

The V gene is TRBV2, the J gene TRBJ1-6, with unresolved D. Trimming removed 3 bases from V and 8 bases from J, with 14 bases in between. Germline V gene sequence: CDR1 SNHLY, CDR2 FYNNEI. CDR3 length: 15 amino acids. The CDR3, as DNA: TGTGCCAGCAGTGAGTTGAGGGCTCGGGATTCACCCCTCCACTTT. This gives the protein CASSELRARDSPLHF.

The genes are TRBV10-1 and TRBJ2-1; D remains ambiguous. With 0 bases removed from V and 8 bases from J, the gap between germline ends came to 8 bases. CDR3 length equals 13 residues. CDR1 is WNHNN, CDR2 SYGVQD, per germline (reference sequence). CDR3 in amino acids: CASSESLGYEQFF. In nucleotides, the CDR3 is TGCGCCAGCAGTGAGTCTCTGGGCTATGAGCAGTTCTTC.

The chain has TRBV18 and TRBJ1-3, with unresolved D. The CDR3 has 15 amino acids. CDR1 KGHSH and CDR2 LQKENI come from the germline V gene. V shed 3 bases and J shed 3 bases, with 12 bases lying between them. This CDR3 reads CASSPNGEGGNTIYF. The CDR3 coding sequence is TGTGCCAGCTCACCTAACGGAGAAGGTGGAAACACCATATATTTT.

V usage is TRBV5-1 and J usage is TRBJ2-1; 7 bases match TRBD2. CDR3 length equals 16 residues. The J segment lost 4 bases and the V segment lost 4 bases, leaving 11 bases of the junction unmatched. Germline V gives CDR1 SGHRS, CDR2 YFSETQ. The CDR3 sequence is CASSDSFSGRYNEQFF. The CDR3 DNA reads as TGCGCCAGCAGCGATTCCTTTAGCGGGCGTTACAATGAGCAGTTCTTC.

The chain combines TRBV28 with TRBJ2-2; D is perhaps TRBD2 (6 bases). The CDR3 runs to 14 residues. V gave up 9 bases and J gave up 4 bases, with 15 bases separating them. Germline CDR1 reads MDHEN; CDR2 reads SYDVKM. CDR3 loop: CASRGSPSTGELFF. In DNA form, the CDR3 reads TGTGCCAGTCGGGGGAGTCCGAGCACCGGGGAGCTGTTTTTT.

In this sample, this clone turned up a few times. CDR3 DNA sequence: TGTGCCAGCAGCCTACCTGGGGCAGGTGGACCAGAGACCCAGTACTTC. Translating it yields CASSLPGAGGPETQYF. The V and J genes are TRBV7-9 and TRBJ2-5, with a possible D match to TRBD1 (5 bases). The germline V and J ends were trimmed by 5 bases and 4 bases, with 20 bases remaining between them. The CDR3 is 16 residues long. Germline CDR1 reads SEHNR; CDR2 reads FQNEAQ (reference sequence).

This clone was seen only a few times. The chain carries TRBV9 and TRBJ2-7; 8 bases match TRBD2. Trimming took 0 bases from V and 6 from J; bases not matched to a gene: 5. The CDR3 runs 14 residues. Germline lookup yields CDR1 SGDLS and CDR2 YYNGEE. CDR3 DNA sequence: TGTGCCAGCAGCGTAGACGGGAGGGCCCGCGAGCAGTACTTC. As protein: CASSVDGRAREQYF.

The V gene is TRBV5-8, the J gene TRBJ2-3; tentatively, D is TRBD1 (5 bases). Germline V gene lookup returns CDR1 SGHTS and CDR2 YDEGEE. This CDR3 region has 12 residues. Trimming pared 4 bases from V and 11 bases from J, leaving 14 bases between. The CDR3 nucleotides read TGTGCCAGCAGCCTACGGACACCCCAGCAGTATTTT. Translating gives CASSLRTPQQYF.

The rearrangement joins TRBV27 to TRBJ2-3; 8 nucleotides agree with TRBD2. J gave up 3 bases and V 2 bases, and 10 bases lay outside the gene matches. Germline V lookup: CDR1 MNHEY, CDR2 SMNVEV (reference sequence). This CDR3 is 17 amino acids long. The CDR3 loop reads CASSLSGAGEETDTQYF. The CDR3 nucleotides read TGTGCCAGCAGTTTAAGTGGAGCGGGAGAGGAGACAGATACGCAGTATTTT.

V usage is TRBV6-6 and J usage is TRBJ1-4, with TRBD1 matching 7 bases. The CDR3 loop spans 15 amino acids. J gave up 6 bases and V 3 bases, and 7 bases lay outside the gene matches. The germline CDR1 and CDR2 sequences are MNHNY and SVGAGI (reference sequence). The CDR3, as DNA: TGTGCCAGCAGTTATGCCGGGACAGCGTATGAAAAACTGTTTTTT. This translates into CASSYAGTAYEKLFF.

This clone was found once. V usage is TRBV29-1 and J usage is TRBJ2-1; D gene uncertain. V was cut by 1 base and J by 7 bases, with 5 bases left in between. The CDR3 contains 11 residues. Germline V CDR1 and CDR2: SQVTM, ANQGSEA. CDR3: CSVEGRNEQFF. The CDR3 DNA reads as TGCAGCGTTGAAGGCCGGAATGAGCAGTTCTTC.

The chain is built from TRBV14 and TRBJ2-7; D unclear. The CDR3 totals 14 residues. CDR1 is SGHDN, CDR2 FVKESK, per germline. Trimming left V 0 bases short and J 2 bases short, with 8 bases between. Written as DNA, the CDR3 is TGTGCCAGCAGCCAAGATACTACCGCCTACGAGCAGTACTTC. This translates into CASSQDTTAYEQYF.

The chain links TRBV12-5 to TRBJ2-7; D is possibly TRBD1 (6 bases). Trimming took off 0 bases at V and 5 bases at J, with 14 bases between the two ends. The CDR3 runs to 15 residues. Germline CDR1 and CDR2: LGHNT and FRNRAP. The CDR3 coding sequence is TGTGCTAGTGGTTTGGTAGGCAGGGGAAGGGACGAGCAGTACTTC. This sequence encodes CASGLVGRGRDEQYF.

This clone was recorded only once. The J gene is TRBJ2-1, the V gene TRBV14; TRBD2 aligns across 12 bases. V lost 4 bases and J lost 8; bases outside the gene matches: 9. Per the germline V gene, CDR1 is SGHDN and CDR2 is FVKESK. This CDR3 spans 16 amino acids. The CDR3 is CASSPQTSGSIDEQFF. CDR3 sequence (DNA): TGTGCCAGCAGCCCACAGACTAGCGGGAGTATCGATGAGCAGTTCTTC.

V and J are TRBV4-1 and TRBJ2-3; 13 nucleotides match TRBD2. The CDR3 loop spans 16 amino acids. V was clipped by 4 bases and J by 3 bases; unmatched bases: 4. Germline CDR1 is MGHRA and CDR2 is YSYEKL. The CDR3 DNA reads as TGCGCCAGCAGCCGGACTAGCGGGAGATCTACAGATACGCAGTATTTT. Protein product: CASSRTSGRSTDTQYF.

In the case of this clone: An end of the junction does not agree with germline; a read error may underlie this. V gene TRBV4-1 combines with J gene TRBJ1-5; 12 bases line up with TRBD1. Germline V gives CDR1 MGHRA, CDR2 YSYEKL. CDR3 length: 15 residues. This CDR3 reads CASSKGTGGGQLQHF. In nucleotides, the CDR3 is TGCGCCAGCAGCAAAGGGACAGGGGGCGGTCAGCTCCAGCATTTT.

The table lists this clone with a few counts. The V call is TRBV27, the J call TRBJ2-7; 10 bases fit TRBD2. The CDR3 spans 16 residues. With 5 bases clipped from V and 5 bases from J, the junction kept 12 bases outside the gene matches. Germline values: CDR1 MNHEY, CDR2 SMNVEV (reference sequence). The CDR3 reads CASSTRLSGRAHEQYF. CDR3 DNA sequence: TGTGCCAGCAGTACCCGTCTCAGCGGGAGGGCCCACGAGCAGTACTTC.